The clone carrying this TCR beta chain was detected many times. The data were taken from a study of neurological immune-mediated disorders. V was cut by 4 bases and J by 2 bases, with 8 bases left in between. Germline V gene lookup returns CDR1 KGHSH and CDR2 LQKENI. The CDR3 contains 13 residues. The time point: longitudinal time-point 2. MiXCR was run by TCRdb on the 5' RACE reads, yielding one entry per CDR3 protein. The sample lists some 60,000 distinct CDR3 sequences, more than 9.5% occurring once. The specimen sequenced was PBMCs. The gene calls are TRBV18 and TRBJ2-5, with D tentatively TRBD1 (5 bases). The TCR originated in a young man in good health. The chain's CDR3 is CASSQGIQETQYF. CDR3 coding DNA: TGTGCCAGCTCACAGGGGATTCAAGAGACCCAGTACTTC.